This T cell receptor (beta chain) was retrieved from a study of radiotherapy plus CTLA-4 blockade in lung cancer. As for this clone: Its antigen is unidentified.

Ipilimumab-mediated CTLA-4 blockade plus focal radiation was given to patients having chemo-refractory metastatic non-small-cell lung cancer. The data were produced by immunoSEQ multiplex PCR, yet TCRdb's version contains in-frame clones alone and is incomplete. The table shows some 41,000 clones, with less than 75% occurring only once. With V trimmed by 4 bases and J by 2 bases, 2 bases remained unmatched. CDR3 length: 15 amino acids. CDR1 and CDR2 from the germline V gene are SGHRS and YFSETQ. Overall study findings and caveats: Alongside interferon-beta, early blood T cell clone dynamics were reportedly the best predictor of response. TCR clones originating in tumors grew in number in blood after radiotherapy plus ipilimumab.

Specimen: peripheral blood, collected from a patient treated with radiotherapy plus ipilimumab. The chain links TRBV5-1 to TRBJ2-6; 8 bases fit TRBD1. This clonotype was sampled from a human donor with non-small cell lung cancer who had a partial response to radiotherapy plus ipilimumab. In nucleotides, the CDR3 is TGCGCCAGCAGCCCGACAGGGGCTGGGGCCAACGTCCTGACTTTC. As protein: CASSPTGAGANVLTF. Full variable domain (rest looked up from reference TRBV5-1 and TRBJ2-6): KAGVTQTPRYLIKTRGQQVTLSCSPISGHRSVSWYQQTPGQGLQFLFEYFSETQRNKGNFPGRFSGRQFSNSRSEMNVSTLELGDSALYLCASSPTGAGANVLTFGAGSRLTVL.